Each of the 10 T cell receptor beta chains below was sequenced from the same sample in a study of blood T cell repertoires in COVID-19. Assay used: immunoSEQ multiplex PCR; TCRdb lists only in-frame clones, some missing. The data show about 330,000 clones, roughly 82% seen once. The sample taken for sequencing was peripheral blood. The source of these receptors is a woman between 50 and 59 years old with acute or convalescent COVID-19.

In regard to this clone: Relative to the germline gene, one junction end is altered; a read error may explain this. The CDR3 sequence: CASRTSGSRDTQYF. Written as DNA, the CDR3 is TGTGCCAGTAGAACTAGCGGGAGCAGAGATACGCAGTATTTT. This chain connects TRBV19 to TRBJ2-3; 11 nucleotides agree with TRBD2. This CDR3 has 14 amino acids. Germline assignment: CDR1 LNHDA and CDR2 SQIVND (reference sequence).

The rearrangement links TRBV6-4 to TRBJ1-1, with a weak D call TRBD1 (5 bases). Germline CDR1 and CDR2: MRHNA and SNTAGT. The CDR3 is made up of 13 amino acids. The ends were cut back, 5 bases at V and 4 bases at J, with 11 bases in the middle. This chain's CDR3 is CASSFDRATEAFF. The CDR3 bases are TGTGCCAGCAGTTTTGACAGAGCCACTGAAGCTTTCTTT.

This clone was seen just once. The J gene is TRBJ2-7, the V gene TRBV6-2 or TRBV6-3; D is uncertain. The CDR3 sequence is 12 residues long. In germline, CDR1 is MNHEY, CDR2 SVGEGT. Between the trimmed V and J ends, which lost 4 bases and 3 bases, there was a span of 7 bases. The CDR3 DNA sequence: TGTGCCAGCAGTTTCCCCAGCTACGAGCAGTACTTC. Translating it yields CASSFPSYEQYF.

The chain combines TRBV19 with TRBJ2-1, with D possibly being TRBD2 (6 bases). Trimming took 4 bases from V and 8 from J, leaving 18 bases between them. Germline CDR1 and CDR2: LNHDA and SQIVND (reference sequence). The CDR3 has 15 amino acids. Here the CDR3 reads CASSRRLGERDEQFF. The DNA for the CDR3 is TGTGCCAGTAGTAGGAGACTAGGGGAGAGGGATGAGCAGTTCTTC.

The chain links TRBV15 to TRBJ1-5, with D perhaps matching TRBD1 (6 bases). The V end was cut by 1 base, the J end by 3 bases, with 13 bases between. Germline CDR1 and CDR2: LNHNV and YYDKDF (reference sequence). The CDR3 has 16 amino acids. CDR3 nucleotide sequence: TGTGCCACCAGCAGAGGTGGCAGGGGACACAATCAGCCCCAGCATTTT. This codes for CATSRGGRGHNQPQHF.

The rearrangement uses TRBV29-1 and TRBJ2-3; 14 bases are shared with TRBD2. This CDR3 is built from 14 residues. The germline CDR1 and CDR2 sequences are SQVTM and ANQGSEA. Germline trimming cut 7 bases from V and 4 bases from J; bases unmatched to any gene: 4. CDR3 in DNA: TGCAGCGCCGGACTAGCGGGAGGTCCAGATACGCAGTATTTT. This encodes CSAGLAGGPDTQYF.

As DNA, the CDR3 is TGTGCCAGCAGTATTATAGGGACAGGGCACACCGGGGAGCTGTTTTTT. Amino acid sequence: CASSIIGTGHTGELFF. The chain employs TRBV6-2 or TRBV6-3 and TRBJ2-2, with 9 bases fitting TRBD1. CDR1 and CDR2 (germline): MNHEY, SVGEGT. V shed 5 bases and J 3 bases; nucleotides not matched to a gene: 7. CDR3 length: 16 amino acids.

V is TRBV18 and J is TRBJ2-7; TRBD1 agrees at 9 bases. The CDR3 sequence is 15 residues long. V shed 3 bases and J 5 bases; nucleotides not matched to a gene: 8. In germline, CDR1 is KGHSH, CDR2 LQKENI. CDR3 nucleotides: TGTGCCAGCTCACCGGTGGGGACAGGGTTTCACGAGCAGTACTTC. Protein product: CASSPVGTGFHEQYF.

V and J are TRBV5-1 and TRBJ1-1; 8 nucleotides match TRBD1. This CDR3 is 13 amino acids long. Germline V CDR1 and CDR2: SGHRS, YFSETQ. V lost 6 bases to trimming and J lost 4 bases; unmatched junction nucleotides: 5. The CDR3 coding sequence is TGCGCCAGCAAAGACCAGGGGGCCACTGAAGCTTTCTTT. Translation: CASKDQGATEAFF. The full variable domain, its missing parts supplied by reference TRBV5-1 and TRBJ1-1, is KAGVTQTPRYLIKTRGQQVTLSCSPISGHRSVSWYQQTPGQGLQFLFEYFSETQRNKGNFPGRFSGRQFSNSRSEMNVSTLELGDSALYLCASKDQGATEAFFGQGTRLTVV.

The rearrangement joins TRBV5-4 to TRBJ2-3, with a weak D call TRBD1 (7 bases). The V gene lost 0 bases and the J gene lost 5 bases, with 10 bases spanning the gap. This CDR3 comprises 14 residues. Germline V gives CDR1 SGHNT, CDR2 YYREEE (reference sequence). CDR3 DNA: TGTGCCAGCAGCTTGGACAGGGGAGGAGATACGCAGTATTTT. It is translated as CASSLDRGGDTQYF.